The rows below give T cell receptor beta chains drawn from one sample of a study of cytomegalovirus exposure and HLA in healthy donors. TCRdb's table, derived via immunoSEQ multiplex PCR, lists solely in-frame clones and lacks some. The sample consists of about 98,000 clones, more than 85% of them appearing once. The sequencing input was PBMCs. The source is a man younger than 35 in good health and CMV-seropositive. CDR3s include the opening cysteine and the closing phenylalanine or tryptophan. Each record gives: V gene, J gene, CDR3 protein.

V: TRBV19
J: TRBJ1-5
CDR3: CARGRALFQPQHF

V: TRBV27
J: TRBJ2-7
CDR3: CASSPQGTGWEDEQYF

V: TRBV7-8
J: TRBJ2-3
CDR3: CASNREPRTQYF

V: TRBV13
J: TRBJ2-5
CDR3: CASSLGQGQETQYF

V: TRBV12-5
J: TRBJ2-2
CDR3: CASGMGLATGELFF

V: TRBV5-1
J: TRBJ2-7
CDR3: CASSVGTWGNEQYF

V: TRBV29-1
J: TRBJ1-1
CDR3: CSVRMSGMAFF

V: TRBV7-6
J: TRBJ2-2
CDR3: CASSWGTSGGVTGELFF

V: TRBV4-1
J: TRBJ2-7
CDR3: CASSQGQGDDYEQYF

V: TRBV28
J: TRBJ2-3
CDR3: CASRSGTRTPDTQYF

V: TRBV6-1
J: TRBJ1-5
CDR3: CASSELAQPQHF

V: TRBV4-3
J: TRBJ1-1
CDR3: CASSQGWGRYVTFF

V: TRBV19
J: TRBJ1-2
CDR3: CASSQPTGPNYGYTF

V: TRBV5-1
J: TRBJ2-7
CDR3: CASSLFTRNPSYEQYF

V: TRBV25-1
J: TRBJ2-1
CDR3: CASSVSGSGPDEQFF

V: TRBV5-1
J: TRBJ1-2
CDR3: CASSPDRRSYGYTF

V: TRBV9
J: TRBJ2-1
CDR3: CASSVGLAGGLGEQFF

V: TRBV27
J: TRBJ2-3
CDR3: CASSWTPSTDTQYF

V: TRBV2
J: TRBJ1-5
CDR3: CASNIWGDQPQHF

V: TRBV9
J: TRBJ1-4
CDR3: CASSVVGQRLIATNEKLFF

V: TRBV6-5
J: TRBJ1-1
CDR3: CASVSGGGAAEAFF

V: TRBV5-1
J: TRBJ1-5
CDR3: CASSLYGYSNQPQHF

V: TRBV18
J: TRBJ1-5
CDR3: CASSPEDRAQRGDQPQHF

V: TRBV19
J: TRBJ2-1
CDR3: CASRGVLVDEQFF

V: TRBV4-3
J: TRBJ2-7
CDR3: CASSQNLGQGFFYEQYF

V: TRBV6-5
J: TRBJ1-1
CDR3: CASSYGGMNTEAFF

V: TRBV25-1
J: TRBJ2-6
CDR3: CASSERFSGANVLTF

V: TRBV5-1
J: TRBJ2-1
CDR3: CASSPGLAGVSNEQFF

V: TRBV29-1
J: TRBJ2-7
CDR3: CSVEMSSREGYEQYF

V: TRBV19
J: TRBJ1-3
CDR3: CASRGQSGNTIYF

V: TRBV15
J: TRBJ2-1
CDR3: CATSRDRLDNEQFF

V: TRBV9
J: TRBJ2-2
CDR3: CASSVVPTANTGELFF

V: TRBV11-2
J: TRBJ2-3
CDR3: CASSPQTQGADTQYF

V: TRBV7-9
J: TRBJ2-7
CDR3: CASSGVTGLSLYEQYF

V: TRBV27
J: TRBJ1-1
CDR3: CASSLKQGDTLNTEAFF